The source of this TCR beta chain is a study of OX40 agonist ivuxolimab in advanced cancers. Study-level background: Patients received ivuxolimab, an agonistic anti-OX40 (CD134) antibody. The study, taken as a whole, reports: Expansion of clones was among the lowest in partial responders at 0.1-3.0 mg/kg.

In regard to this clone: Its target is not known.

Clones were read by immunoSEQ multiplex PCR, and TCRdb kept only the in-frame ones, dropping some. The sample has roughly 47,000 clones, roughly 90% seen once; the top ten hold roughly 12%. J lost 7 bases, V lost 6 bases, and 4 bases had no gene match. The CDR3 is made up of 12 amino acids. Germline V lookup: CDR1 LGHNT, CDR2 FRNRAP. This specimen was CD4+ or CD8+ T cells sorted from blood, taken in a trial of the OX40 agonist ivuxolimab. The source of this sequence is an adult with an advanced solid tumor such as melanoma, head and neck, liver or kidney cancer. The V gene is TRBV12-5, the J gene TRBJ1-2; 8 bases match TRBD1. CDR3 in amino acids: CASGDRVLGYTF. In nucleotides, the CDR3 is TGTGCTAGTGGGGACAGGGTGCTTGGCTACACCTTC.